This TCR beta chain came from a study of blood T cell repertoires in COVID-19. As for the study in general: T cells, B-cell-depleted T cells, or PBMCs provided the cDNA or gDNA that served as material.

TCRdb's table, derived via immunoSEQ multiplex PCR, lists solely in-frame clones and lacks some. The sample records 250,000 to 300,000 clones, almost 90% being singletons. Germline CDR1 SQVTM, CDR2 ANQGSEA. This CDR3 comprises 13 residues. The TCR was taken from a woman under 40 with COVID-19, enrolled during active disease. The chain joins TRBV29-1 to TRBJ1-1, with D unresolved. Sequencing was performed on peripheral blood. The CDR3: CIALRSLNTEAFF. CDR3 DNA: TGCATCGCCCTGAGGTCCCTGAACACTGAAGCTTTCTTT.